This TCR beta chain originates from a study of blood T cell repertoires in COVID-19. About the research overall: COVID-19 samples from acute and convalescent phases originated in the United States, Italy and Spain. The cDNA or gDNA used as material had been derived from T cells, B-cell-depleted T cells, or PBMCs.

As originally analysed: Amplifying reference gene primers gave estimates of nucleated cell counts. Profiling relied on immunoSEQ multiplex PCR, and the TCRdb table lists in-frame clones only, not all of them. V, J and clone size reflect that table, while D and trimming were determined from the DNA. Seen here are fewer than 350,000 clones, approximately 90% observed once, and the top ten hold approximately 9.9%. The CDR3 length is 14 residues. Trimming cost V 6 bases and J 5 bases, with 13 bases left between them. Germline values: CDR1 LNHDA, CDR2 SQIVND (reference sequence). The Seattle patients joined while their infection was active and were tracked longitudinally afterward.

The TCR was taken from a man aged 25 to 40 with COVID-19, enrolled during active disease. This chain uses TRBV19 with TRBJ2-2, with unresolved D. Sequenced input: peripheral blood. In nucleotides, the CDR3 is TGTGCCAGTAGCCGACTTCGCGGTACCGGGGAGCTGTTTTTT. It specifies CASSRLRGTGELFF. Full variable domain (outside the CDR3, taken from reference TRBV19 and TRBJ2-2): DGGITQSPKYLFRKEGQNVTLSCEQNLNHDAMYWYRQDPGQGLRLIYYSQIVNDFQKGDIAEGYSVSREKKESFPLTVTSAQKNPTAFYLCASSRLRGTGELFFGEGSRLTVL.